The clone carrying this T cell receptor (beta chain) was picked up one time. TCRdb's copy holds only in-frame clones and misses some; the assay was immunoSEQ multiplex PCR. The sample contains nearly 10,000 clones, 60% to 80% of which appear only once. Germline V gene data show CDR1 as SQVTM and CDR2 as ANQGSEA. V lost 4 bases and J lost 4, with 14 bases in between. The CDR3 loop spans 13 amino acids. This sample stems from a study of immune cell composition in non-small cell lung cancer. The chain recombines TRBV29-1 with TRBJ2-7, with TRBD2 as a possible D gene (6 bases). The sequenced sample consisted of lung tumor tissue. The sequence derives from a human donor with non-small cell lung cancer. Here the CDR3 DNA reads TGCAGCGTTGCAGAGACTAGTTCTTACGAGCAGTACTTC. Translation gives CSVAETSSYEQYF.